The rows below give T cell receptor beta chains drawn from one sample of a study of T cell responses to AZD1222 COVID-19 vaccine. Profiled with immunoSEQ multiplex PCR; TCRdb holds only in-frame clones, not every one. The sample contains about 140,000 clones, approximately 88% of which appear only once. This specimen was peripheral blood, taken 28 days after the second dose of the MenACWY control vaccine. These receptors were taken from an adult who received the MenACWY meningococcal vaccine as a control. CDR3s include the opening cysteine and the closing phenylalanine or tryptophan. A D gene is named only where the DNA matches it firmly. Expanded clones are given a class, and other clones once, few, many or no size at all.

abundance,v_gene,d_gene,j_gene,CDR3nt,CDR3aa
once,TRBV6-1,NA,TRBJ1-3,TGTGCCAGCAGTGCGAACAGCGGCTACTCTGGAAACACCATATATTTT,CASSANSGYSGNTIYF
NA,TRBV7-2,NA,TRBJ1-5,TGTGCCAGCAGCCTGTGGTCGGGCAATCAGCCCCAGCATTTT,CASSLWSGNQPQHF
NA,TRBV19,NA,TRBJ1-5,TGTGCCAGTAGCCTGGGCCTCAATCAGCCCCAGCATTTT,CASSLGLNQPQHF
NA,TRBV9,TRBD1,TRBJ2-1,TGTGCCAGCAGCGAGAAACCCGGGACAGGGGTCTACAATGAGCAGTTCTTC,CASSEKPGTGVYNEQFF
NA,TRBV9,NA,TRBJ1-2,TGTGCCAGCAGCGTAGACAGGAACTATGGCTACACCTTC,CASSVDRNYGYTF
once,TRBV28,TRBD2,TRBJ2-7,TGTGCCAGCAGTCCCCCAGCGGGGAATAGCAACGAGCAGTACTTC,CASSPPAGNSNEQYF
NA,TRBV28,TRBD2,TRBJ2-7,TGTGCCAGCAGTTTTGTGGCTAGCGGGAGGTACGAGCAGTACTTC,CASSFVASGRYEQYF
NA,TRBV19,NA,TRBJ2-6,TGTGCCAGTAGTATTCCGGGTGGGGCTGGGGCCAACGTCCTGACTTTC,CASSIPGGAGANVLTF
NA,TRBV15,NA,TRBJ1-2,TGTGCCACCAGCAGAGATCTCGGGGGAACAGGCTACACCTTC,CATSRDLGGTGYTF
NA,TRBV6-1,NA,TRBJ1-5,TGTGCCAGCAGTGAAGAAGTGGAAAATAGCAATCAGCCCCAGCATTTT,CASSEEVENSNQPQHF
NA,TRBV9,NA,TRBJ1-1,TGTGCCAGCAGCCTCCTGAACCGTGAAGCTTTCTTT,CASSLLNREAFF
few,TRBV11-3,NA,TRBJ1-6,TGTGCCAGCAGCCAAGCACGCTCCTATAATTCACCCCTCCACTTT,CASSQARSYNSPLHF
NA,TRBV28,TRBD1,TRBJ1-4,TGTGCCAGCAGTTTAAACACAGGGGGCACTAATGAAAAACTGTTTTTT,CASSLNTGGTNEKLFF
once,TRBV20-1,NA,TRBJ2-7,TGCAGTGCTAGCGGCCGCTACGAGCAGTACTTC,CSASGRYEQYF
once,TRBV12-3/TRBV12-4,NA,TRBJ2-4,TGTGCCAGCAGTCGGGCAGACACGATCCCCCAGTACTTC,CASSRADTIPQYF
NA,TRBV7-2,TRBD1,TRBJ2-7,TGTGCCAGCAGCTGGCGACAGGGGCCCTACGAGCAGTACTTC,CASSWRQGPYEQYF
NA,TRBV6-5,NA,TRBJ1-6,TGTGCCAGCAGTTGGATAAATTCACCCCTCCACTTT,CASSWINSPLHF
NA,TRBV18,NA,TRBJ1-1,TGTGCCAGCTCAGGGCGGGTAGGAGGCACTGAAGCTTTCTTT,CASSGRVGGTEAFF
NA,TRBV7-3,NA,TRBJ1-6,TGTGCCAGCAGCTTATTGGGCCATAATTCACCCCTCCACTTT,CASSLLGHNSPLHF
NA,TRBV7-2,NA,TRBJ1-2,TGTGCCAGCAGCAAGCGAGGGGAATATGGCTACACCTTC,CASSKRGEYGYTF
NA,TRBV5-1,NA,TRBJ2-1,TGCGCCAGCAGCTTGGCCGCGGGCAATGAGCAGTTCTTC,CASSLAAGNEQFF
NA,TRBV4-2,NA,TRBJ2-2,TGTGCCAGCAGCCAACCGGGAGTTAACACCGGGGAGCTGTTTTTT,CASSQPGVNTGELFF
once,TRBV27,TRBD1,TRBJ1-2,TGTGCCAGCAGTTTTTCCCGGGACAGGGACGGCTACACCTTC,CASSFSRDRDGYTF
NA,TRBV11-3,TRBD1,TRBJ2-7,TGTGCCAGCAGCTTAGATCCCAGAAGCACAGGGGGCGAGCAGTACTTC,CASSLDPRSTGGEQYF
NA,TRBV5-3,NA,TRBJ1-2,TGTGCCAGAAGCTTGAGAGGCTACACCTTC,CARSLRGYTF
few,TRBV4-3,NA,TRBJ2-7,TGCGCCAGCAGCCAAGCAGGGAGCTTCTACGAGCAGTACTTC,CASSQAGSFYEQYF
NA,TRBV4-3,NA,TRBJ2-7,TGCGCCAGCAGCCAGGATACTAACCGGGACTTAATCTACGAGCAGTACTTC,CASSQDTNRDLIYEQYF
once,TRBV14,TRBD2,TRBJ2-3,TGTGCCAGCAGCCAGGGACTAGCGGGGCGGTCAGATACGCAGTATTTT,CASSQGLAGRSDTQYF
NA,TRBV6-5,NA,TRBJ1-6,TGTGCCAGCAGTCAGCCGTACTCCTATAATTCACCCCTCCACTTT,CASSQPYSYNSPLHF
NA,TRBV27,TRBD1,TRBJ2-1,TGTGCCAGCACCCCGTCCGGGACAGACAATGAGCAGTTCTTC,CASTPSGTDNEQFF
NA,TRBV18,NA,TRBJ2-6,TGTGCCAGCTCACCTTTTTTGGATTGGATTTCTGGGGCCAACGTCCTGACTTTC,CASSPFLDWISGANVLTF
NA,TRBV29-1,TRBD1,TRBJ2-5,TGCAGCGCCTTAGGACAGGGGGCCAAGACCCAGTACTTC,CSALGQGAKTQYF
NA,TRBV2,NA,TRBJ2-7,TGTGCCAGCAGTGTAGAGACAGACTCCTACGAGCAGTACTTC,CASSVETDSYEQYF
NA,TRBV3-1/TRBV3-2,NA,TRBJ1-6,TGTGCCAGCAGCCCGGGTATTGATTATAATTCACCCCTCCACTTT,CASSPGIDYNSPLHF
NA,TRBV5-1,NA,TRBJ1-2,TGCGCCAGCAGCTTCAGGGACTCAACTTATGGCTACACCTTC,CASSFRDSTYGYTF
NA,TRBV6-5,NA,TRBJ1-3,TGTGCCAGCAGTTACACTCTCAGCTCTGGAAACACCATATATTTT,CASSYTLSSGNTIYF
NA,TRBV6-2/TRBV6-3,NA,TRBJ1-2,TGTGCCAGCAGTTACTCGTGGGGCTACACCTTC,CASSYSWGYTF